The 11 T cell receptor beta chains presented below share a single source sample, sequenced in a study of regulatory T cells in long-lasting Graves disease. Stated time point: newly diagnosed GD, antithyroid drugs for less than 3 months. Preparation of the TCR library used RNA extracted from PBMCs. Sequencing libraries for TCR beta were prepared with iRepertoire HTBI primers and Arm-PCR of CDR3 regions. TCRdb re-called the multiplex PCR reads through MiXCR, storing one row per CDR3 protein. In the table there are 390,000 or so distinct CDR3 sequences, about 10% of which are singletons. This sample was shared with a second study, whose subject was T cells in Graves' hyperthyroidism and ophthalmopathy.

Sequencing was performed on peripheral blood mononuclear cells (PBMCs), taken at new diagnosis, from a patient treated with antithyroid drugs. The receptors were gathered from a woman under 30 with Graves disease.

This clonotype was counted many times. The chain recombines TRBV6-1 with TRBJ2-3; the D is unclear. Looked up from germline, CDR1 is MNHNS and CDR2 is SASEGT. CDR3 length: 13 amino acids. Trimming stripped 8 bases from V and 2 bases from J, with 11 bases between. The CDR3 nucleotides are TGTGCCAGCCAAAAAGGGCACACAGATACGCAGTATTTT. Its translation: CASQKGHTDTQYF.

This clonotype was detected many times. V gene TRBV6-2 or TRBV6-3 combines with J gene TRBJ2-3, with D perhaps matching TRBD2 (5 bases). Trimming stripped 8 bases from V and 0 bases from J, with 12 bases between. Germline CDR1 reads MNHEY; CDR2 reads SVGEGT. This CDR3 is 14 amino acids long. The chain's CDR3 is CASARTGSTDTQYF. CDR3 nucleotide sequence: TGTGCCAGCGCAAGGACGGGGAGCACAGATACGCAGTATTTT.

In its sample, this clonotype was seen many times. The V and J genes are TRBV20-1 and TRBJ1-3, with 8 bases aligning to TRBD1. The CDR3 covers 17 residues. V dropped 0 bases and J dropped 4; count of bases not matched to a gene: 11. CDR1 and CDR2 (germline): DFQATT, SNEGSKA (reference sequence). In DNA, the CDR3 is TGCAGTGCTAGAGATGCTCGTAGCAGGGGGCCAGGAAACACCATATATTTT. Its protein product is CSARDARSRGPGNTIYF.

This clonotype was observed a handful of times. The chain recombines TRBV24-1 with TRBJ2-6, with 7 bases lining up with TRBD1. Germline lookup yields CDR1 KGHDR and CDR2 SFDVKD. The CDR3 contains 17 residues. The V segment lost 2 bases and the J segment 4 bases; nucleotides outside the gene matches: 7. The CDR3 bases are TGTGCCACCAGTGATTACAGGGGCCCATGGGGGGCCAACGTCCTGACTTTC. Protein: CATSDYRGPWGANVLTF.

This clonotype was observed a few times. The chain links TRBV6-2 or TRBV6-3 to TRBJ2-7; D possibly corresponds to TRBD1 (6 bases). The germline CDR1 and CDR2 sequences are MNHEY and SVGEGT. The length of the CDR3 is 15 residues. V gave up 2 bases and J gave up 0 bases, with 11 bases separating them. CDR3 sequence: CASSYGQGTSYEQYV. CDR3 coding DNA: TGTGCCAGCAGTTACGGGCAGGGGACCTCCTACGAGCAGTACGTC.

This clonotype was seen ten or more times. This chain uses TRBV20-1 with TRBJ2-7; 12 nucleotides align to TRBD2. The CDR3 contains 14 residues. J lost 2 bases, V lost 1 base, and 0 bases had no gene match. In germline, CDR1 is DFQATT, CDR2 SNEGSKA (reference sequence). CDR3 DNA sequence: TGCAGTGCTAGAGGACTAGCGGGGGCCTACGAGCAGTACTTC. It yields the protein CSARGLAGAYEQYF.

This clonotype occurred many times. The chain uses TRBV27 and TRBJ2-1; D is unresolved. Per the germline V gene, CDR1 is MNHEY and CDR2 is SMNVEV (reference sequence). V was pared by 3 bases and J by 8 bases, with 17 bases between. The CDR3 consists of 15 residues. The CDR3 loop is CASSFYSQTADEQFF. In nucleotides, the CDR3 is TGTGCCAGCAGTTTCTATAGCCAAACGGCCGATGAGCAGTTCTTC.

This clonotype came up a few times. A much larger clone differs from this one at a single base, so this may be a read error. CDR3 DNA: TGTGCCTGGAGTCTGGCAGGGGTGAGAAACATTCAGTACTTC. Amino acid sequence: CAWSLAGVRNIQYF. The rearrangement links TRBV30 to TRBJ2-4, with D perhaps matching TRBD1 (6 bases). V lost 2 bases and J 6 bases, leaving 14 bases between the germline ends. The CDR3 covers 14 residues. Germline values: CDR1 GTSNPN, CDR2 SVGIG (reference sequence).

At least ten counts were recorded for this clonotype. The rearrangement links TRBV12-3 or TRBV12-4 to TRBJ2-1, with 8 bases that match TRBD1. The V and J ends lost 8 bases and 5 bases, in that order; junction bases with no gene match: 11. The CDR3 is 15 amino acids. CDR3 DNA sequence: TGTGCCAGCGATAAAGGACAGGGCTACGACAATGAGCAGTTCTTC. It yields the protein CASDKGQGYDNEQFF.

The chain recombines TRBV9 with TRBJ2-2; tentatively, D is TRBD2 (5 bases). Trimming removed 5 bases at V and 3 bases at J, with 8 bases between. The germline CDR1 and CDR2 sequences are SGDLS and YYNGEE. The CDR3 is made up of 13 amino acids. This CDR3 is CASRAGDTGELFF. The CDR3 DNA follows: TGTGCCAGCAGGGCGGGCGACACCGGGGAGCTGTTTTTT.

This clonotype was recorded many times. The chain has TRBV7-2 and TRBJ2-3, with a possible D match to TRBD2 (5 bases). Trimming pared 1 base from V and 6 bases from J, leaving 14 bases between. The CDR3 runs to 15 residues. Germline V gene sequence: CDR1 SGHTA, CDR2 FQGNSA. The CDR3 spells CASSLGIVEADTQYF. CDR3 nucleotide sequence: TGTGCCAGCAGCTTAGGGATAGTGGAGGCGGATACGCAGTATTTT. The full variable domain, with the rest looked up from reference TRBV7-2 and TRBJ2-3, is GAGVSQSPSNKVTEKGKDVELRCDPISGHTALYWYRQSLGQGLEFLIYFQGNSAPDKSGLPSDRFSAERTGGSVSTLTIQRTQQEDSAVYLCASSLGIVEADTQYFGPGTRLTVL.